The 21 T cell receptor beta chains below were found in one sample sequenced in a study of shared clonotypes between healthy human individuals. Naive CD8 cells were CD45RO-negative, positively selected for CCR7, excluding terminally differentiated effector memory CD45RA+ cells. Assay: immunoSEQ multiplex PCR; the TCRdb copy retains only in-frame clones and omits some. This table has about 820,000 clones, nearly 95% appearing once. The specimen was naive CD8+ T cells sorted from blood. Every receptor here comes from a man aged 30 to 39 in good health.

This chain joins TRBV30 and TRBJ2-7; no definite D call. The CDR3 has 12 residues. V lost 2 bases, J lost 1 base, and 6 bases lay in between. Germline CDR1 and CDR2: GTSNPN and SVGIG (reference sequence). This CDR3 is CAWSPVSYEQYF. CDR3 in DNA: TGTGCCTGGAGTCCGGTGTCCTACGAGCAGTACTTC.

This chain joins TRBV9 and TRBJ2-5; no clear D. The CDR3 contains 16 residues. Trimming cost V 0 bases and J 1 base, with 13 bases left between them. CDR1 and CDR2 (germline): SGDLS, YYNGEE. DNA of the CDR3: TGTGCCAGCAGCGTAGAACAGTCGACTGTCCAAGAGACCCAGTACTTC. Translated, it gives CASSVEQSTVQETQYF.

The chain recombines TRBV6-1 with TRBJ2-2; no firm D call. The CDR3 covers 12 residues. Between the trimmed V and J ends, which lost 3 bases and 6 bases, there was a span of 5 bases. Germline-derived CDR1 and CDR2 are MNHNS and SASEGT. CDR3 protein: CASSDFPGELFF. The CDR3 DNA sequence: TGTGCCAGCAGTGACTTCCCCGGGGAGCTGTTTTTT.

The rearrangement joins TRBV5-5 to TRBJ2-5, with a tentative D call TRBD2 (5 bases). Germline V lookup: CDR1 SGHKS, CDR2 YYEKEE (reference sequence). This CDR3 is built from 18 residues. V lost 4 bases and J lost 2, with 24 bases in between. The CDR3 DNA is TGTGCCAGCAGCCTACTACGGGGATCCGTCAACGCGCAAGAGACCCAGTACTTC. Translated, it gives CASSLLRGSVNAQETQYF.

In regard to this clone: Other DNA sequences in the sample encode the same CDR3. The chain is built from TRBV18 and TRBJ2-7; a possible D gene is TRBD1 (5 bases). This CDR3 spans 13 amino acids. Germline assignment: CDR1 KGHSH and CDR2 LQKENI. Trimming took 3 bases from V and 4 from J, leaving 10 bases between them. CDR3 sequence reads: CASSPPDSYEQYF. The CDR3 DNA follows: TGTGCCAGCTCACCCCCTGACAGTTACGAGCAGTACTTC.

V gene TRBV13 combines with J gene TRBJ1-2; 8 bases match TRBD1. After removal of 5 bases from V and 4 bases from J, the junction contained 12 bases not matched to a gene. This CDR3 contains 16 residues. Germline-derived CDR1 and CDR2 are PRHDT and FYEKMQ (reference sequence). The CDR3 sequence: CASSHGTGQVSYGYTF. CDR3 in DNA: TGTGCCAGCAGCCACGGGACAGGCCAAGTTTCCTATGGCTACACCTTC.

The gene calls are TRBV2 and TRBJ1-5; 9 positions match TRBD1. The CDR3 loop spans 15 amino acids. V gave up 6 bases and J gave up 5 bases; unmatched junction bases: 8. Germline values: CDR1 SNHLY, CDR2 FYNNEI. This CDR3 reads CASRVNRDRDQPQHF. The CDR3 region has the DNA TGTGCCAGCAGAGTTAACCGGGACAGGGATCAGCCCCAGCATTTT.

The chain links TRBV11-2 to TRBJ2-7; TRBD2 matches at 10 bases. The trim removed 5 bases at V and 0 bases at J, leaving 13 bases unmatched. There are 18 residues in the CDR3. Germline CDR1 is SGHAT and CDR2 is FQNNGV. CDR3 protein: CASSPGTTSGPLSYEQYF. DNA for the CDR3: TGTGCCAGCAGCCCCGGGACGACTAGCGGGCCGCTCTCCTACGAGCAGTACTTC.

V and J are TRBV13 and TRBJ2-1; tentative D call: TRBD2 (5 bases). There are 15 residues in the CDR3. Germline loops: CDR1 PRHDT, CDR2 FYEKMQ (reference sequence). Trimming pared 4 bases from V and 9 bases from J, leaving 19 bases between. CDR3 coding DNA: TGTGCCAGCAGCTCGACCTCCGGGAATTGGGGTGAGCAGTTCTTC. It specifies CASSSTSGNWGEQFF.

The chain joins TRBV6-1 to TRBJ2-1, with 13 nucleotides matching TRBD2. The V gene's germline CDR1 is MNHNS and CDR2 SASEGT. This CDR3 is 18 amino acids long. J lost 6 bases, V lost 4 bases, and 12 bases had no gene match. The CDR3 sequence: CASSGEGGLAGPINEQFF. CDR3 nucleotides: TGTGCCAGCAGTGGAGAGGGGGGACTAGCGGGGCCCATCAATGAGCAGTTCTTC.

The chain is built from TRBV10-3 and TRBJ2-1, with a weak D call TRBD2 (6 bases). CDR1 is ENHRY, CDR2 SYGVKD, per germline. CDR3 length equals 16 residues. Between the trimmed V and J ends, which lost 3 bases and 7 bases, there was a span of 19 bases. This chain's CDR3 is CAISDPTGTEGNEQFF. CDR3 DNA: TGTGCCATCAGTGACCCAACCGGGACGGAGGGAAATGAGCAGTTCTTC.

CDR3: CASRMDRDYGYTF. As DNA, the CDR3 is TGTGCCAGCCGCATGGACAGGGATTATGGCTACACCTTC. The gene calls are TRBV28 and TRBJ1-2; 8 bases are shared with TRBD1. The CDR3 runs to 13 residues. Germline values: CDR1 MDHEN, CDR2 SYDVKM. Trimming cost V 8 bases and J 5 bases; bases outside gene matches: 7.

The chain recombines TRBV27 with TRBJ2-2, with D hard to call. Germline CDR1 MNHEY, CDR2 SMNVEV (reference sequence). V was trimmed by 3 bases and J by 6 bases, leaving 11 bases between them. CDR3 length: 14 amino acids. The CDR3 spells CASSLGNRAGELFF. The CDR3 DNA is TGTGCCAGCAGTTTGGGTAATCGGGCCGGGGAGCTGTTTTTT.

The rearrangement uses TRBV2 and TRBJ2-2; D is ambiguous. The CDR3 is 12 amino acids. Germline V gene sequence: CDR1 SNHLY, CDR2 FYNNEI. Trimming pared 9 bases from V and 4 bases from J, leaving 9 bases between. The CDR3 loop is CASVMGTGELFF. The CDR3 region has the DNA TGTGCCAGTGTGATGGGCACCGGGGAGCTGTTTTTT.

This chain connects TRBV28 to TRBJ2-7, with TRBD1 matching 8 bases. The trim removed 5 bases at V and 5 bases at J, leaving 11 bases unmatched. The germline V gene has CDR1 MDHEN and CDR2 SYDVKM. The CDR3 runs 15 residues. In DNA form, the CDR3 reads TGTGCCAGCAGTACCTCTAGGACAGGGCCTAACGAGCAGTACTTC. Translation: CASSTSRTGPNEQYF.

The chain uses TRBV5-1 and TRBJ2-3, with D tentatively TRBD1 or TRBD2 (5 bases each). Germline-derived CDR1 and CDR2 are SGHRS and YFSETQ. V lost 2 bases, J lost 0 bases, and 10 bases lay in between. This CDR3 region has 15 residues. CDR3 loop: CASSFKRDSTDTQYF. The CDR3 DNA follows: TGCGCCAGCAGCTTTAAAAGGGACAGCACAGATACGCAGTATTTT.

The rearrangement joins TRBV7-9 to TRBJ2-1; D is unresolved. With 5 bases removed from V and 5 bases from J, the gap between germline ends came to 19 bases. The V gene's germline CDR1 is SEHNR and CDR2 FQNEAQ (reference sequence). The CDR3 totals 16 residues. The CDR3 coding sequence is TGTGCCAGCAGCGCCCTTGTGGCCCCTCACCACAATGAGCAGTTCTTC. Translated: CASSALVAPHHNEQFF.

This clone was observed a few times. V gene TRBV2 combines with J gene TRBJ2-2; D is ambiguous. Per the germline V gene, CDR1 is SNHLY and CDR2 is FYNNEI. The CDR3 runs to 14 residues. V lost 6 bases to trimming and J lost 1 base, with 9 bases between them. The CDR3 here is CASRLDGNTGELFF. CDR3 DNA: TGTGCCAGCAGGCTTGACGGGAACACCGGGGAGCTGTTTTTT.

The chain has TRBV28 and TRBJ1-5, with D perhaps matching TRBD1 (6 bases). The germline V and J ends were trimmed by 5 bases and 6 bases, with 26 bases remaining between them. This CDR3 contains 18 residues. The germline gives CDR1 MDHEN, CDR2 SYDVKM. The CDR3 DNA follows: TGTGCCAGCAGTCCCCCGGTCGATTCAGGGGCTGAAGGTCAGCCCCAGCATTTT. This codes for CASSPPVDSGAEGQPQHF.

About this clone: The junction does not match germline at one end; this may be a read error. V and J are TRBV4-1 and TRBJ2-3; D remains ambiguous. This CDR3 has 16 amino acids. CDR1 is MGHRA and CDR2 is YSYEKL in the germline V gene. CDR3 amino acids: CVSSQVSVTRTDTQYF. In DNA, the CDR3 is TGCGTCAGCAGCCAAGTATCCGTCACTCGCACAGATACGCAGTATTTT.

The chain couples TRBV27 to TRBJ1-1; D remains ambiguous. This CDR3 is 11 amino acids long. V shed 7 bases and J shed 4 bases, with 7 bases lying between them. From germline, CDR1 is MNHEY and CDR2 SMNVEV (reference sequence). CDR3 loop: CASKRSTEAFF. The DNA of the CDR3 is TGTGCCAGCAAACGGTCCACTGAAGCTTTCTTT.